The 2 T cell receptor beta chains given below trace back to one sample, sequenced in a study of T-cell memory formation after mild COVID-19. MiXCR was run by TCRdb on the 5' RACE reads, yielding one entry per CDR3 protein. This sample yields about 190,000 distinct CDR3 sequences, of which around 27% are seen a single time; roughly 11% belongs to the top ten. Sequencing was performed on PBMCs or a T cell subset sorted from them (not recorded which). The receptors shown here come from an adult woman who had mild COVID-19 (a few samples of this study predate the infection). Cell type and time point are not known.

This clonotype showed up just a few times. The chain carries TRBV11-3 and TRBJ2-1, with D hard to call. CDR3 size: 11 residues. CDR1 is SGHNT, CDR2 YENEEA, per germline. The V gene lost 6 bases and the J gene lost 9 bases, with 9 bases spanning the gap. CDR3 DNA sequence: TGTGCCAGCAGGCAGACGGGTGAGCAGTTCTTC. Its protein is CASRQTGEQFF.

This clonotype was detected only a few times. V and J are TRBV6-1 and TRBJ2-3; D is uncertain. The germline gives CDR1 MNHNS, CDR2 SASEGT. The CDR3 sequence is 14 residues long. The V end was cut by 10 bases, the J end by 0 bases, with 14 bases between. As DNA, the CDR3 is TGTGCCACATCCGGCGGACCGAGCACAGATACGCAGTATTTT. Amino acids: CATSGGPSTDTQYF.